This T cell receptor beta chain was documented in a study of beta chain features in type 1 diabetes. General study points: Naive, central memory and regulatory TCRB repertoires appeared more similar among patients than healthy donors. Fewer insertions but more deletions were seen at VDJ junctions in type 1 diabetes patients.

Every bit of the isolated RNA underwent reverse transcription, so sequencing read expressed TCRB transcripts. Only in-frame clones appear in the TCRdb table, and some are missing; sequencing was by immunoSEQ multiplex PCR. Of 150,000 to 200,000 clones listed, 10% to 15% were seen once; the top ten hold about 0.59%. Each population that was sorted was more than 95% pure. This clone showed up just a few times. Its specificity is not known. The clonotype comes from a woman younger than 30 in good health. The source material was central memory CD4+ T cells from blood.

The CDR3 DNA follows: TGCGCCAGCAGCCAAGATTTGTCAGGCTCTGGAAACACCATATATTTT. As protein: CASSQDLSGSGNTIYF. V gene TRBV4-3 combines with J gene TRBJ1-3; D unclear. V was shortened by 0 bases and J by 0 bases, with 9 bases between the two germline ends. CDR3 size: 16 residues. Germline V gene data show CDR1 as LGHNA and CDR2 as YSLEER.